The rows below give T cell receptor beta chains drawn from one sample of a study of T cells in tumors after PD-1 blockade. Repertoires were generated with immunoSEQ multiplex PCR, while TCRdb's copy carries only in-frame clones and drops some. The sample has about 4,200 clones, around 70% seen once. Sample: tumor tissue, taken before anti-PD-1 treatment. These receptors originate from a human donor with basal cell carcinoma. Each CDR3 is given with its conserved first and last residue. The order of the fields is J gene, clone size, D gene, CDR3 length, V gene, CDR3 protein, CDR3 DNA. A D gene is named only where the DNA matches it firmly. The size entry is marked missing in some rows and otherwise reads once, few, many or a size class.

j_call: TRBJ2-1
clone_size: -
d_call: TRBD2
cdr3_length: 18
v_call: TRBV27
cdr3_aa: CASSLLAGGRSPYNEQFF
cdr3_nt: TGTGCCAGCAGTTTACTAGCGGGGGGCCGCAGCCCCTACAATGAGCAGTTCTTC

j_call: TRBJ2-7
clone_size: -
d_call: TRBD1
cdr3_length: 12
v_call: TRBV30
cdr3_aa: CAWGDRGYEQYF
cdr3_nt: TGTGCCTGGGGGGACAGGGGGTACGAGCAGTACTTC

j_call: TRBJ2-4
clone_size: -
d_call: TRBD1
cdr3_length: 16
v_call: TRBV5-1
cdr3_aa: CASSWGSTGAKNIQYF
cdr3_nt: TGCGCCAGCAGCTGGGGATCGACAGGGGCCAAAAACATTCAGTACTTC

j_call: TRBJ1-1
clone_size: -
d_call: TRBD1
cdr3_length: 15
v_call: TRBV6-1
cdr3_aa: CASSESWQGARQAFF
cdr3_nt: TGTGCCAGCAGTGAATCTTGGCAGGGGGCGCGGCAAGCTTTCTTT

j_call: TRBJ1-5
clone_size: -
d_call: TRBD1
cdr3_length: 16
v_call: TRBV5-6
cdr3_aa: CASSLGGTGGRQPQHF
cdr3_nt: TGTGCCAGCAGCTTGGGCGGGACAGGGGGCAGGCAGCCCCAGCATTTT

j_call: TRBJ2-3
clone_size: -
d_call: -
cdr3_length: 13
v_call: TRBV5-1
cdr3_aa: CASRGRLADTQYF
cdr3_nt: TGCGCCAGCAGGGGGCGGTTGGCAGATACGCAGTATTTT

j_call: TRBJ2-5
clone_size: -
d_call: -
cdr3_length: 10
v_call: TRBV20-1
cdr3_aa: CSAPGETQYF
cdr3_nt: TGCAGTGCCCCAGGGGAGACCCAGTACTTC

j_call: TRBJ2-2
clone_size: -
d_call: -
cdr3_length: 13
v_call: TRBV5-1
cdr3_aa: CASSLLNHGELFF
cdr3_nt: TGCGCCAGCAGCTTGTTAAACCACGGGGAGCTGTTTTTT

j_call: TRBJ1-2
clone_size: few
d_call: -
cdr3_length: 18
v_call: TRBV5-1
cdr3_aa: CASSLQSIGPGVVYGYTF
cdr3_nt: TGCGCCAGCAGCTTGCAGTCGATTGGGCCAGGGGTGGTCTATGGCTACACCTTC

j_call: TRBJ1-6
clone_size: -
d_call: -
cdr3_length: 13
v_call: TRBV5-6
cdr3_aa: CASSTRGDSPLHF
cdr3_nt: TGTGCCAGCAGCACAAGGGGTGATTCACCCCTCCACTTT

j_call: TRBJ1-2
clone_size: -
d_call: -
cdr3_length: 16
v_call: TRBV7-8
cdr3_aa: CASSLGQTYSIYGYTF
cdr3_nt: TGTGCCAGCAGCTTAGGACAGACCTACTCGATCTATGGCTACACCTTC

j_call: TRBJ1-6
clone_size: -
d_call: TRBD1
cdr3_length: 15
v_call: TRBV14
cdr3_aa: CASSQGGTDFVPLHF
cdr3_nt: TGTGCCAGCAGCCAAGGAGGGACAGATTTTGTTCCCCTCCACTTT

j_call: TRBJ2-3
clone_size: few
d_call: -
cdr3_length: 13
v_call: TRBV7-2
cdr3_aa: CASSLVRADTQYF
cdr3_nt: TGTGCCAGCAGCTTAGTACGCGCAGATACGCAGTATTTT

j_call: TRBJ1-1
clone_size: -
d_call: -
cdr3_length: 14
v_call: TRBV28
cdr3_aa: CASSSPGRRTEAFF
cdr3_nt: TGTGCCAGCTCCTCCCCGGGGCGGCGGACTGAAGCTTTCTTT

j_call: TRBJ1-5
clone_size: -
d_call: TRBD1
cdr3_length: 14
v_call: TRBV7-9
cdr3_aa: CASSTGTGNQPQHF
cdr3_nt: TGTGCCAGCAGCACCGGGACAGGCAATCAGCCCCAGCATTTT

j_call: TRBJ2-2
clone_size: -
d_call: TRBD1
cdr3_length: 14
v_call: TRBV30
cdr3_aa: CAWTPDRGYGELFF
cdr3_nt: TGTGCCTGGACACCCGACAGGGGGTATGGGGAGCTGTTTTTT

j_call: TRBJ1-5
clone_size: -
d_call: -
cdr3_length: 14
v_call: TRBV19
cdr3_aa: CASSIRGKDQPQHF
cdr3_nt: TGTGCCAGTAGTATAAGAGGGAAGGATCAGCCCCAGCATTTT

j_call: TRBJ1-5
clone_size: -
d_call: -
cdr3_length: 16
v_call: TRBV5-4
cdr3_aa: CASSLGPPYSNQPQHF
cdr3_nt: TGTGCCAGCAGCTTGGGGCCGCCATATAGCAATCAGCCCCAGCATTTT

j_call: TRBJ2-7
clone_size: -
d_call: TRBD2
cdr3_length: 14
v_call: TRBV20-1
cdr3_aa: CSASGTSGVYEQYF
cdr3_nt: TGCAGTGCTAGTGGGACTAGCGGGGTCTACGAGCAGTACTTC

j_call: TRBJ1-3
clone_size: -
d_call: -
cdr3_length: 14
v_call: TRBV20-1
cdr3_aa: CSASDPSSGNTIYF
cdr3_nt: TGCAGTGCTAGTGACCCTAGCTCTGGAAACACCATATATTTT

j_call: TRBJ1-2
clone_size: -
d_call: -
cdr3_length: 12
v_call: TRBV6-6
cdr3_aa: CASIPRGGGHTF
cdr3_nt: TGTGCCAGCATCCCGAGGGGGGGTGGCCACACCTTC

j_call: TRBJ1-2
clone_size: -
d_call: TRBD1
cdr3_length: 16
v_call: TRBV7-2
cdr3_aa: CASSSGDRGRMYGYTF
cdr3_nt: TGTGCCAGCAGCTCGGGGGACAGGGGGCGCATGTATGGCTACACCTTC

j_call: TRBJ2-3
clone_size: few
d_call: TRBD2
cdr3_length: 15
v_call: TRBV28
cdr3_aa: CASSFPGGATDTQYF
cdr3_nt: TGTGCCAGCAGTTTCCCCGGGGGGGCCACGGATACGCAGTATTTT

j_call: TRBJ2-3
clone_size: -
d_call: -
cdr3_length: 15
v_call: TRBV6-5
cdr3_aa: CASSLQGRSTDTQYF
cdr3_nt: TGTGCCAGCAGCCTACAGGGAAGGAGCACAGATACGCAGTATTTT

j_call: TRBJ1-5
clone_size: -
d_call: -
cdr3_length: 16
v_call: TRBV30
cdr3_aa: CAWSVLVGGGNQPQHF
cdr3_nt: TGTGCCTGGAGTGTGCTTGTCGGAGGTGGCAATCAGCCCCAGCATTTT

j_call: TRBJ2-1
clone_size: -
d_call: -
cdr3_length: 15
v_call: TRBV19
cdr3_aa: CASSTTGDWDNEQFF
cdr3_nt: TGTGCCAGTAGTACAACAGGGGACTGGGACAATGAGCAGTTCTTC

j_call: TRBJ2-5
clone_size: -
d_call: TRBD1
cdr3_length: 14
v_call: TRBV30
cdr3_aa: CAWSPDRGRETQYF
cdr3_nt: TGTGCCTGGAGTCCGGACAGGGGGCGAGAGACCCAGTACTTC

j_call: TRBJ1-1
clone_size: -
d_call: -
cdr3_length: 13
v_call: TRBV2
cdr3_aa: CASKFQENTEAFF
cdr3_nt: TGTGCCAGCAAATTTCAGGAGAACACTGAAGCTTTCTTT

j_call: TRBJ2-3
clone_size: -
d_call: TRBD2
cdr3_length: 14
v_call: TRBV14
cdr3_aa: CASSQVAGASTQYF
cdr3_nt: TGTGCCAGCAGCCAGGTAGCGGGGGCGAGTACGCAGTATTTT

j_call: TRBJ2-2
clone_size: few
d_call: -
cdr3_length: 15
v_call: TRBV21-1
cdr3_aa: CASSPGRRFFGELFF
cdr3_nt: TGTGCCAGCAGCCCGGGACGGAGATTTTTTGGGGAGCTGTTTTTT

j_call: TRBJ2-5
clone_size: -
d_call: -
cdr3_length: 13
v_call: TRBV21-1
cdr3_aa: CANGPYLQETQYF
cdr3_nt: TGTGCCAACGGACCGTACCTCCAAGAGACCCAGTACTTC

j_call: TRBJ1-5
clone_size: -
d_call: -
cdr3_length: 19
v_call: TRBV7-8
cdr3_aa: CASSSFSGFYQGADQPQHF
cdr3_nt: TGTGCCAGCAGCTCCTTTTCAGGCTTCTACCAGGGCGCCGATCAGCCCCAGCATTTT

j_call: TRBJ2-1
clone_size: -
d_call: TRBD1
cdr3_length: 15
v_call: TRBV15
cdr3_aa: CATSAGTGVHNEQFF
cdr3_nt: TGTGCCACCAGCGCTGGGACAGGGGTTCACAATGAGCAGTTCTTC

j_call: TRBJ2-6
clone_size: -
d_call: TRBD1
cdr3_length: 19
v_call: TRBV19
cdr3_aa: CASSPKGTGGFPGANVLTF
cdr3_nt: TGTGCCAGTAGCCCGAAAGGGACAGGGGGGTTCCCTGGGGCCAACGTCCTGACTTTC

j_call: TRBJ2-7
clone_size: large
d_call: -
cdr3_length: 15
v_call: TRBV4-1
cdr3_aa: CASSQAGAAEYEQYF
cdr3_nt: TGCGCCAGCAGCCAAGCGGGGGCGGCGGAGTACGAGCAGTACTTC

j_call: TRBJ1-3
clone_size: -
d_call: -
cdr3_length: 15
v_call: TRBV3-1/TRBV3-2
cdr3_aa: CASSQRVAAGNTIYF
cdr3_nt: TGTGCCAGCAGCCAGCGGGTAGCTGCTGGAAACACCATATATTTT

j_call: TRBJ2-7
clone_size: -
d_call: -
cdr3_length: 14
v_call: TRBV10-1
cdr3_aa: CASDTTGQLHEQYF
cdr3_nt: TGCGCCAGCGATACAACCGGACAGCTCCACGAGCAGTACTTC

j_call: TRBJ1-5
clone_size: -
d_call: -
cdr3_length: 16
v_call: TRBV30
cdr3_aa: CAWGVGGARSNQPQHF
cdr3_nt: TGTGCCTGGGGTGTAGGGGGGGCGCGAAGCAATCAGCCCCAGCATTTT

j_call: TRBJ1-3
clone_size: -
d_call: -
cdr3_length: 16
v_call: TRBV10-3
cdr3_aa: CAISWALGGTGNTIYF
cdr3_nt: TGTGCCATCAGTTGGGCACTTGGGGGAACTGGAAACACCATATATTTT

j_call: TRBJ1-1
clone_size: -
d_call: -
cdr3_length: 13
v_call: TRBV7-9
cdr3_aa: CASSLLVGGEAFF
cdr3_nt: TGTGCCAGCAGCTTACTGGTGGGAGGTGAAGCTTTCTTT

j_call: TRBJ1-3
clone_size: -
d_call: -
cdr3_length: 13
v_call: TRBV12-3/TRBV12-4
cdr3_aa: CASSAQTGNTIYF
cdr3_nt: TGTGCCAGCAGTGCCCAGACAGGAAACACCATATATTTT

j_call: TRBJ1-5
clone_size: -
d_call: -
cdr3_length: 17
v_call: TRBV7-8
cdr3_aa: CASSLVGRARDDQPQHF
cdr3_nt: TGTGCCAGCAGCTTAGTAGGGAGGGCCCGAGACGATCAGCCCCAGCATTTT

j_call: TRBJ1-2
clone_size: -
d_call: -
cdr3_length: 12
v_call: TRBV4-2
cdr3_aa: CASSRGQGGYTF
cdr3_nt: TGTGCCAGCAGCCGTGGACAAGGGGGCTACACCTTC

j_call: TRBJ1-4
clone_size: once
d_call: -
cdr3_length: 13
v_call: TRBV18
cdr3_aa: CASSPGLNEKLFF
cdr3_nt: TGTGCCAGCTCACCAGGCCTTAATGAAAAACTGTTTTTT

j_call: TRBJ2-2
clone_size: -
d_call: TRBD2
cdr3_length: 18
v_call: TRBV5-5
cdr3_aa: CASSTGLAGGPNTGELFF
cdr3_nt: TGTGCCAGCAGCACGGGACTAGCGGGGGGGCCGAACACCGGGGAGCTGTTTTTT

j_call: TRBJ2-6
clone_size: -
d_call: -
cdr3_length: 17
v_call: TRBV7-2
cdr3_aa: CASSLAGGFSGANVLTF
cdr3_nt: TGTGCCAGCAGCTTAGCTGGAGGGTTCTCTGGGGCCAACGTCCTGACTTTC

j_call: TRBJ2-7
clone_size: -
d_call: TRBD1
cdr3_length: 14
v_call: TRBV7-8
cdr3_aa: CASSVQGRTYEQYF
cdr3_nt: TGTGCCAGCAGCGTACAGGGGCGTACCTACGAGCAGTACTTC

j_call: TRBJ2-1
clone_size: -
d_call: -
cdr3_length: 14
v_call: TRBV28
cdr3_aa: CASSGARAYNEQFF
cdr3_nt: TGTGCCAGCAGTGGGGCGCGAGCTTACAATGAGCAGTTCTTC

j_call: TRBJ2-3
clone_size: once
d_call: TRBD2
cdr3_length: 18
v_call: TRBV9
cdr3_aa: CASSVVYSGGAGADTQYF
cdr3_nt: TGTGCCAGCAGCGTAGTGTATAGCGGGGGGGCCGGGGCAGATACGCAGTATTTT

j_call: TRBJ2-1
clone_size: -
d_call: -
cdr3_length: 14
v_call: TRBV29-1
cdr3_aa: CSVDGEFSYNEQFF
cdr3_nt: TGCAGCGTTGACGGAGAATTCTCCTACAATGAGCAGTTCTTC

j_call: TRBJ2-1
clone_size: few
d_call: TRBD2
cdr3_length: 16
v_call: TRBV27
cdr3_aa: CASSSGRLAGVNEQFF
cdr3_nt: TGTGCCAGCAGCTCGGGGAGGCTAGCGGGGGTCAATGAGCAGTTCTTC

j_call: TRBJ2-5
clone_size: -
d_call: -
cdr3_length: 11
v_call: TRBV6-6
cdr3_aa: CASSKEETQYF
cdr3_nt: TGTGCCAGCAGTAAGGAAGAGACCCAGTACTTC

j_call: TRBJ2-2
clone_size: -
d_call: -
cdr3_length: 11
v_call: TRBV6-5
cdr3_aa: CAAEKNGELFF
cdr3_nt: TGTGCCGCTGAGAAAAACGGGGAGCTGTTTTTT

j_call: TRBJ2-1
clone_size: -
d_call: TRBD1
cdr3_length: 16
v_call: TRBV11-3
cdr3_aa: CASSLGAGGTIPEQFF
cdr3_nt: TGTGCCAGCAGCTTAGGGGCAGGGGGCACAATACCTGAGCAGTTCTTC

j_call: TRBJ2-5
clone_size: -
d_call: -
cdr3_length: 13
v_call: TRBV5-1
cdr3_aa: CASSGNPQETQYF
cdr3_nt: TGCGCCAGCAGCGGAAACCCCCAAGAGACCCAGTACTTC

j_call: TRBJ1-2
clone_size: -
d_call: -
cdr3_length: 17
v_call: TRBV18
cdr3_aa: CASSPLSGGEGNYGYTF
cdr3_nt: TGTGCCAGCTCACCCCTTTCGGGGGGCGAGGGGAACTATGGCTACACCTTC

j_call: TRBJ2-7
clone_size: -
d_call: -
cdr3_length: 14
v_call: TRBV5-1
cdr3_aa: CASSLGRVDDEQYF
cdr3_nt: TGCGCCAGCAGCTTGGGCAGGGTAGACGACGAGCAGTACTTC

j_call: TRBJ1-2
clone_size: -
d_call: -
cdr3_length: 14
v_call: TRBV28
cdr3_aa: CASSSPESLRGYTF
cdr3_nt: TGTGCCAGCAGTTCCCCCGAAAGCCTTAGAGGCTACACCTTC

j_call: TRBJ2-1
clone_size: -
d_call: -
cdr3_length: 13
v_call: TRBV6-5
cdr3_aa: CASSYSLGSEQFF
cdr3_nt: TGTGCCAGCAGTTACTCCCTGGGGAGTGAGCAGTTCTTC

j_call: TRBJ1-2
clone_size: -
d_call: -
cdr3_length: 12
v_call: TRBV5-6
cdr3_aa: CASSPQDYGYTF
cdr3_nt: TGTGCCAGCAGCCCACAGGACTATGGCTACACCTTC